This T cell receptor beta chain was identified in a study of blood T cell repertoires in COVID-19. Looking at the study overall: Donors in the United States, Italy and Spain gave samples during acute or convalescent COVID-19. From T cells, B-cell-depleted T cells, or PBMCs came the material, which was cDNA or gDNA.

Original analysis: Estimates of nucleated cell counts were drawn from the amplification of reference gene primers. Sequenced by immunoSEQ multiplex PCR; TCRdb stores in-frame clones only, minus some. The V and J calls and the clone size are those of that table, but D and trimming were determined from the DNA. The table lists approximately 67,000 clones, about nine tenths of them singletons. This clone has just a few counts. The sequence was obtained from a man aged 45-60 years with active COVID-19. Sample: peripheral blood.

The CDR3 here is CASSYSGDSYEQYF. CDR3 coding DNA: TGTGCCAGCAGTTACAGCGGCGACTCCTACGAGCAGTACTTC. The chain employs TRBV6-2 or TRBV6-3 and TRBJ2-7; possible D gene TRBD2, 5 bases. The CDR3 consists of 14 residues. Germline values: CDR1 MNHEY, CDR2 SVGEGT. V lost 2 bases, J lost 0 bases, and 8 bases lay in between.